This TCR beta chain was sequenced during a study of a mutant IDH1 vaccine in newly diagnosed glioma. Regarding this clone: Its antigen is not identified.

The time point here: week 5, during vaccination. Every vaccine dose comprised 300 ug of mutant IDH1 20-mer peptide plus topical imiquimod. Diagnosis in the donors showed new WHO grade 3 or 4 astrocytomas that were IDH1-mutant and ATRX-lost. Only in-frame clones appear in the TCRdb table, and some are missing; sequencing was by immunoSEQ multiplex PCR. This repertoire shows 32,000 or so clones, roughly 80% found once; its top ten account for 24%. The CDR3 consists of 16 residues. The clonotype originates from a man aged 25 to 45 with glioma. J is TRBJ1-3 and V is TRBV21-1; whether TRBD1, the table's D call, matches the DNA was not checked. TRBV21-1 is labeled a pseudogene. Sequenced material: PBMCs, taken from a glioma patient whose treatment included an IDH1 peptide vaccine. The CDR3 sequence: CASSKLGQGRWNTIYF. The CDR3 coding sequence is TGTGCCAGCAGCAAATTAGGGCAGGGAAGGTGGAACACCATATATTTT.